Sequencing of this TCR beta chain was carried out in a study of CD8 T cells in Susac syndrome. Study results and limitations: As the study acknowledged, the number of individuals in its TCR sequencing and HLA analysis was relatively small.

Comments on this clonotype: Its target is not known.

Germline values: CDR1 LNHNV, CDR2 YYDKDF (reference sequence). V dropped 0 bases and J dropped 6 bases, with 15 bases sitting between them. This CDR3 is 16 amino acids long. The RNA, about 0.45 to 1 ug, was put through reverse transcription using random hexamers. Amplification of TCR beta CDR3 spanned 54 Vbeta and 13 Jbeta via immunoSEQ multiplex PCR. MiXCR was run by TCRdb on the immunoSEQ multiplex PCR reads, yielding one entry per CDR3 protein. Of about 110,000 distinct CDR3 sequences listed, about 95% were seen once; the top ten hold under 0.1%. The rearrangement links TRBV15 to TRBJ2-1; D is perhaps TRBD1 (6 bases). The sequence derives from a human donor in good health. The specimen sequenced was CD4+ T cells from PBMCs. CDR3 in DNA: TGTGCCACCAGCAGAGATCAGGTGGACAGATTCAATGAGCAGTTCTTC. Protein sequence: CATSRDQVDRFNEQFF.